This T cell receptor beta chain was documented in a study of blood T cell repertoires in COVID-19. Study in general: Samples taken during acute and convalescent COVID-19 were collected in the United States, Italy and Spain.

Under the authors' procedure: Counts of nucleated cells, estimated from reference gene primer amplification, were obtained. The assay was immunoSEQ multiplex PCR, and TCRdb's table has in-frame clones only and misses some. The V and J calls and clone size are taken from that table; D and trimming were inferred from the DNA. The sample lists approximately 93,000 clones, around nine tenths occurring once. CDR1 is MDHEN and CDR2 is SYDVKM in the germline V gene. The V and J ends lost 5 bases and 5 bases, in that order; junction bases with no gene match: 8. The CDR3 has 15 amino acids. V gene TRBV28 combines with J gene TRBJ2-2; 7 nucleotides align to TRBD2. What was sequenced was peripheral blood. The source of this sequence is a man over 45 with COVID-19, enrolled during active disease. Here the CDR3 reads CASSPPLAGTGELFF. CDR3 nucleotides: TGTGCCAGCAGTCCACCATTAGCGGGTACCGGGGAGCTGTTTTTT.